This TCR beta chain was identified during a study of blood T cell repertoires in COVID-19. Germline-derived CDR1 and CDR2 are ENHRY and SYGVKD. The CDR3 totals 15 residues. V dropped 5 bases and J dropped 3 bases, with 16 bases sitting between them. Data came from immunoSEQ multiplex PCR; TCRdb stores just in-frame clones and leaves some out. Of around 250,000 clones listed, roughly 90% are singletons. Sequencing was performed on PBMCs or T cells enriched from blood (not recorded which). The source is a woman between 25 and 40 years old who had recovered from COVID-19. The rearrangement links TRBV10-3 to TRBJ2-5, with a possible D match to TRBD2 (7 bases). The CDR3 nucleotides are TGTGCCATCAGTCCCCGGGGGGCGGTTAAAGAGACCCAGTACTTC. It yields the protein CAISPRGAVKETQYF.